This TCR beta chain was captured in a study of CD8 T cells in ankylosing spondylitis. The length of the CDR3 is 18 residues. Losses at the gene ends were 4 bases for V and 2 bases for J; bases not matched to a gene: 9. General observations from the study: The authors reported significant enrichment of disease-linked clones in matched ankylosing spondylitis synovial fluid. A TCR beta motif of about 8 highly homologous variants seemed to mark ankylosing spondylitis blood.

In regard to this clonotype: Its antigen remains unidentified.

One entry per CDR3 protein, called by TCRdb with MiXCR from the 5' RACE reads. The table has under 450,000 distinct CDR3 sequences, 15% to 20% seen once. Sequencing input: blood, either unsorted or a sorted T cell fraction (not recorded which). The receptor was derived from a male donor with ankylosing spondylitis. The rearrangement joins TRBV12-3 or TRBV12-4 to TRBJ2-5; 14 bases are a match to TRBD2. The CDR3 DNA reads as TGTGCCAGCAGTTACGGGACTAGCGGGAGAATTGGGCAAGAGACCCAGTACTTC. The encoded protein is CASSYGTSGRIGQETQYF.